Detailed here is one TCR beta chain. Its antigen is currently unknown. This sample is part of a study of cytomegalovirus exposure and HLA in healthy donors. General study findings and limits: The authors excluded some V segments, including TRBV6-2 and TRBV6-3, as indistinguishable. Sequences of the TCR beta chain were said to predict the HLA-A and HLA-B alleles of most subjects accurately. Donor immune exposure was known only as CMV serostatus.

Looked up from germline, CDR1 is SEHNR and CDR2 is FQNEAQ (reference sequence). V lost 5 bases and J lost 12; bases outside the gene matches: 9. The CDR3 contains 14 residues. The PCR contained 60 Vbeta and 13 Jbeta primers. Original processing notes: Later reanalysis found approximately 80 million unique TCR beta chains, roughly 9.9 million of them shared. Profiling relied on immunoSEQ multiplex PCR, and the TCRdb table lists in-frame clones only, not all of them. The V and J calls and clone size were taken over from that table, and D and trimming were inferred from the DNA. The sample records approximately 78,000 clones, approximately 84% being singletons.

The sequence derives from a woman between 50 and 59 years old in good health and CMV-seronegative. The specimen was PBMCs. V is TRBV7-9 and J is TRBJ1-6; 8 bases are shared with TRBD1. The DNA for the CDR3 is TGTGCCAGCAGCAGAGGAGACAGGGGCAAACCCCTCCACTTT. Amino acid sequence: CASSRGDRGKPLHF.